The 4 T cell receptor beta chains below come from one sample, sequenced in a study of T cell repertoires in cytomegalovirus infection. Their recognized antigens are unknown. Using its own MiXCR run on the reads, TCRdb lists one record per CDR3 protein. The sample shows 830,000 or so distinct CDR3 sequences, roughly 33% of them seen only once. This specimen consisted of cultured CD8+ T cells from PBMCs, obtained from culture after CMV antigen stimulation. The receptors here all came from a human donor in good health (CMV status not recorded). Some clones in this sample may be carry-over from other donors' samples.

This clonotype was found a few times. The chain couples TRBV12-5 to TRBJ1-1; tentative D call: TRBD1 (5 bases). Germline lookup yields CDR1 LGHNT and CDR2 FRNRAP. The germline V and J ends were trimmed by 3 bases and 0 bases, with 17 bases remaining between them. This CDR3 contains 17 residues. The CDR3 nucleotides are TGTGCTAGTGGTTTTTCAGCGCTCGCAGGGATGAACACTGAAGCTTTCTTT. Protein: CASGFSALAGMNTEAFF.

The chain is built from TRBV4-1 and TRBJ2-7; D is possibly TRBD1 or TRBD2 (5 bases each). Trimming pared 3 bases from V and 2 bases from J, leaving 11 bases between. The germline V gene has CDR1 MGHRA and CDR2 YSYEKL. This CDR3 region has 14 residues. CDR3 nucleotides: TGCGCCAGCAGCCAGGGGACCCAAACCTACGAGCAGTACTTC. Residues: CASSQGTQTYEQYF.

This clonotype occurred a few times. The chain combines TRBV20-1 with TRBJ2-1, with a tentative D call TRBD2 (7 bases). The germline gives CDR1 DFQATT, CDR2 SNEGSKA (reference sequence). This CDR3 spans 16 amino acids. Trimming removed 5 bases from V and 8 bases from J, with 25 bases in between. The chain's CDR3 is CSAPSSSGGGGDEQFF. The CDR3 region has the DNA TGCAGTGCTCCGAGCTCCAGCGGCGGGGGCGGAGATGAGCAGTTCTTC.

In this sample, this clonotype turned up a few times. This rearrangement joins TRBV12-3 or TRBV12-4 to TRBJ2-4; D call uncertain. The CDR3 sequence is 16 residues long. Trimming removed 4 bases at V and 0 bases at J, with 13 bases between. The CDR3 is CASSSRVNRAKNIQYF. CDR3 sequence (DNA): TGTGCCAGCAGTTCACGGGTTAACCGAGCCAAAAACATTCAGTACTTC.